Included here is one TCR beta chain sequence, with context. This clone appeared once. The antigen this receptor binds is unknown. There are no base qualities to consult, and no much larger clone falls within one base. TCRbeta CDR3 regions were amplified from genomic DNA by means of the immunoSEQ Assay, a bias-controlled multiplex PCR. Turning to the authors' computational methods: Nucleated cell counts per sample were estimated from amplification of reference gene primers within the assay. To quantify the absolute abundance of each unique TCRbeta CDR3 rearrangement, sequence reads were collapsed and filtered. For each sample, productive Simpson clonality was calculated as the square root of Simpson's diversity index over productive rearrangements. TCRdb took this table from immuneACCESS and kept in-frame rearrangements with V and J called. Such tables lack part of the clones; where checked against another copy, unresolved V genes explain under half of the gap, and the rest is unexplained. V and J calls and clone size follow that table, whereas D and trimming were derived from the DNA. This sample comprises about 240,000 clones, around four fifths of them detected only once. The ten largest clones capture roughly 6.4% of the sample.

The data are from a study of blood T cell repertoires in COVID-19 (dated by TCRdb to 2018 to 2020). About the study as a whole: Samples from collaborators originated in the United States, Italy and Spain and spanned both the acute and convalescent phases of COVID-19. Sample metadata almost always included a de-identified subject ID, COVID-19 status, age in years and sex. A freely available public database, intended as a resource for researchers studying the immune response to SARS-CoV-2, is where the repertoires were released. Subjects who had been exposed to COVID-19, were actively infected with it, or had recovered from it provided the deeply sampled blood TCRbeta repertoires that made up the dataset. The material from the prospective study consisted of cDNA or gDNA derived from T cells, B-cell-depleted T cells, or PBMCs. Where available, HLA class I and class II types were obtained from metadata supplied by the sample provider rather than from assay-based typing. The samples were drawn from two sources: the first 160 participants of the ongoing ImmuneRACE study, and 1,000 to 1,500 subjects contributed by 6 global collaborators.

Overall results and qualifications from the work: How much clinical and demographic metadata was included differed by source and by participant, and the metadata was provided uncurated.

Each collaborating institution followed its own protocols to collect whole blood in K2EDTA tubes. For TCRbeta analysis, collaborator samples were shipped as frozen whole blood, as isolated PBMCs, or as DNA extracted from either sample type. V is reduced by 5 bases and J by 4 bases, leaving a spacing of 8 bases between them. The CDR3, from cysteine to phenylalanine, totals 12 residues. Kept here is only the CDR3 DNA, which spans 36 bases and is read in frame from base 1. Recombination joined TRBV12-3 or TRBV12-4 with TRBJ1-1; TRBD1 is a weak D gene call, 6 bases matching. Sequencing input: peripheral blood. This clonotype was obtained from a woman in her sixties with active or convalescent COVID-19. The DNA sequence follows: TGTGCCAGCAGTCCACAGGGCACTGAAGCTTTCTTT. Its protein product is CASSPQGTEAFF.